This section outlines one TCR beta chain sequence together with its context. Trimming left V 4 bases short and J 7 bases short, with 7 bases between. Per the germline V gene, CDR1 is SGHAT and CDR2 is FQNNGV. The CDR3 length is 12 residues. This sample is part of a study of CD8 T cells in ankylosing spondylitis. One entry per CDR3 protein results from TCRdb running MiXCR on the 5' RACE reads. The data show 150,000 to 200,000 distinct CDR3 sequences, about 18% seen once. The chain links TRBV11-2 to TRBJ1-4; D call uncertain. The specimen sequenced was blood, either unsorted or a sorted T cell fraction (not recorded which). The origin of this receptor is a male donor with ankylosing spondylitis or in good health (not recorded which). CDR3 sequence (DNA): TGTGCCAGCAGCTCGTACAGTGAAAAACTGTTTTTT. Its translation is CASSSYSEKLFF.